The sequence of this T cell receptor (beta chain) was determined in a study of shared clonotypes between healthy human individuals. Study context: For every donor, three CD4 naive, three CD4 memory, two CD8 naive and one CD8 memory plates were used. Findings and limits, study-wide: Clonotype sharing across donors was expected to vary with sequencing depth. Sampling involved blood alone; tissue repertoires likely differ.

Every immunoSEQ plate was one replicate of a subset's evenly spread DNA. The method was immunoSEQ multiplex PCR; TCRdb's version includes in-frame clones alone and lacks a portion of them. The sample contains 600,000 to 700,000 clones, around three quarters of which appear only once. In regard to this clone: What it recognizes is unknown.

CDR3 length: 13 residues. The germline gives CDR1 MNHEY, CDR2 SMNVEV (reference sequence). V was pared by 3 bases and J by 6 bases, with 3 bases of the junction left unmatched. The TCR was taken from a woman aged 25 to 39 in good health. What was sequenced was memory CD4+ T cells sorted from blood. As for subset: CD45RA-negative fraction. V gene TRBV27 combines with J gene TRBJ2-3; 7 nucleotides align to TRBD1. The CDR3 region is CASSFGRGDTQYF. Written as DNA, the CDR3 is TGTGCCAGCAGTTTCGGCAGGGGGGATACGCAGTATTTT.